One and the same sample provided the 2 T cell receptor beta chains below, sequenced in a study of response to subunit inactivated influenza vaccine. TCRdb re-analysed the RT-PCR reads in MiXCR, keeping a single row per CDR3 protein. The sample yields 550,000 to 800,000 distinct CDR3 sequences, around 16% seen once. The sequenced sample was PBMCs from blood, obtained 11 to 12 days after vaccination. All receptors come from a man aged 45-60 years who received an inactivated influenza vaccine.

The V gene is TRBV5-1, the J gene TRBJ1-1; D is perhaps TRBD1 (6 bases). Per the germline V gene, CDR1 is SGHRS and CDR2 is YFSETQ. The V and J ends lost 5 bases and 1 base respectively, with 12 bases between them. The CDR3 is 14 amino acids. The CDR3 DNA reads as TGCGCCAGCAGATCCCAGACAGGGAACACTGAAGCTTTCTTT. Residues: CASRSQTGNTEAFF.

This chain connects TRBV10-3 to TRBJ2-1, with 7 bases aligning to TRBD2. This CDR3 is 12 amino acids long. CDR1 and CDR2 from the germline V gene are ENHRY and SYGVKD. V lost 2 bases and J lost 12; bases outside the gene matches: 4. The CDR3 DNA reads TGTGCCATCAGTGAGAAAGCGGGGACGCAGTTCTTC. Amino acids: CAISEKAGTQFF.